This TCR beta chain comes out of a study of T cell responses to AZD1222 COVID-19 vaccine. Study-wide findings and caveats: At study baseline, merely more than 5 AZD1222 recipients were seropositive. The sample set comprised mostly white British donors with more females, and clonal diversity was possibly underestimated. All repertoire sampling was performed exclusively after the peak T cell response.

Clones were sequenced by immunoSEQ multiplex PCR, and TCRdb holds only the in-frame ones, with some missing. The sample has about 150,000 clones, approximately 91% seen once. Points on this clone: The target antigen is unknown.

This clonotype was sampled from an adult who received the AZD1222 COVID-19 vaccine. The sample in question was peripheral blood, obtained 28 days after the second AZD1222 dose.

The CDR3 region has the DNA TGTGCCAGCAGCCCCGGGGCGCCTACGCAGTATTTT. Protein: CASSPGAPTQYF. This rearrangement joins TRBV12-3 or TRBV12-4 to TRBJ2-3, with D possibly called TRBD1 or TRBD2 (5 bases each). V gave up 6 bases and J gave up 8 bases, with 12 bases separating them. CDR3 length: 12 residues.